This T cell receptor (beta chain) appears in the sequencing data of a study of cytomegalovirus exposure and HLA in healthy donors listed by TCRdb under 2017. For the study in its entirety: According to an earlier analysis of around 600 of the donors, some 180 million T cells yielded roughly 110 million unique TCR beta sequences and more than 250 Gb of sequence data. Because of strong linkage in the cohort, four to six DR-DQ haplotypes were treated as single units for association and clustering. Using immunosequencing, the study profiled T cell repertoires from 550 to 750 subjects and related those repertoires to cytomegalovirus serostatus. Across some 400 genotyped donors of the cohort, an average of roughly 230,000 unique TCR beta nucleotide sequences per donor were sequenced, and about a sixth of those sequences were non-productive. Of the approximately 400 genotyped donors, about 80% fell in the genetic ancestry cluster associated with self-reported Caucasian donors. All discovery cohort repertoires had been generated using a single sequencing platform. Typing coverage differed by locus: A, B, C, DRB1 and DQB1 were typed in roughly 620-630 donors, DQA1 in about 550, DPA1 in some 570, and DPB1 in 400 to 490. To study patterns of TCR occurrence, a later analysis re-analyzed previously published TCR beta repertoires from 550 to 800 donors and added high-resolution HLA genotyping. Genome-wide SNP genotypes for about three fifths of the roughly 670 donors were used in a later genetic analysis, which treated that subset as a discovery cohort. Along with the roughly 670-subject first cohort, a separate validation cohort of about 110 different subjects was used. Alongside the repertoire data, information on donor age, sex, ethnicity and CMV serostatus was compiled. An earlier analysis of several hundred of the donors used high-throughput TCR beta sequencing to judge whether each TCR beta V gene segment behaved as functional or pseudogenic. In the later analysis, no new phenotypic data were used to find candidate immune exposures; instead, reliance was placed on TCR beta sequences and their occurrence across donors. To predict cytomegalovirus infection status, the study brought together high-throughput TCR immunosequencing, statistical association of individual TCRs with disease status, and machine learning. The study aimed to test whether signatures of past pathogen exposure could be identified by cataloging public T cell receptors. Roughly 310 gigabases of sequencing data and 80 million or so unique TCR sequences were included in an early release covering about 600 HLA-typed donors. HLA typing covered class I and class II loci at four-digit resolution.

The cohort was made up of about 670 healthy bone marrow donors. All cohort members were sampled while nominally healthy, although unrecorded immune exposures were likely present. The donor was CMV seronegative and was included in the group of approximately 350 seronegative cohort members. Every donor gave a peripheral blood sample, and the peripheral blood mononuclear cells from that sample were used for TCR beta sequencing. The Qiagen DNeasy Blood Extraction Kit was used to extract genomic DNA from the blood cell samples. Overall results and qualifications from the work: The authors suggested that the approach could potentially be extended to other disease states and immunological phenotypes. Most CMV-associated TCR beta chains appeared to be HLA-restricted in a later analysis, and the HLA associations seemed to be driven largely by CMV exposure. A later analysis reported that several top co-occurrence clusters appeared linked to parvovirus B19, influenza, CMV and Epstein-Barr virus. Linkage disequilibrium might explain the correlated functional status among segregating V segments, but an unknown experimental factor could not be excluded. In both the original and validation cohorts, the classifier was reported to diagnose cytomegalovirus status with high specificity and sensitivity. According to a later analysis, TCR association rates differed among HLA loci, with DRB1 alleles showing the most associated TCRs and HLA-C alleles showing the fewest. A later analysis associated about 17,000 TCR beta sequences with specific HLA alleles at a false discovery rate of 0.05. Because the 87-base-pair reads could not distinguish some IMGT-functional V segments, including TRBV6-2 and TRBV6-3, those segments were excluded. Sequencing depth was assumed to be roughly uniform across donors in the presence/absence analyses, though that assumption may not hold. In the study, approximately 150 TCR beta chains were listed as associated with cytomegalovirus. A cluster of highly shared sequence variants was judged likely to be a technical artifact of the sequencing pipeline. In a later analysis, HLA-associated TCR beta chains were found to be more clonally expanded and to have lower generation probabilities than equally common non-associated chains. Because HLA typing was missing for some donors at each locus, association tests included only the typed subset. Strong co-occurrence of HLA alleles, especially DR and DQ, made assigning TCR associations to individual alleles difficult. While some public TCRs were present in many individuals, most TCR sequences turned up only very rarely across donors. This cohort had only TCR beta chains sequenced, and the lack of alpha or paired-chain data limited which features could be detected. About 17 rarely observed V segments, including chromosome 9 orphons, were excluded from the earlier analysis of several hundred of the donors because counts were too low. In an earlier analysis of 587 of the donors, most TCR beta V segments appeared in productive rearrangements about 87% or about 30% of the time, broadly matching IMGT annotations. A few of the identified cytomegalovirus-associated TCR beta chains were confirmed in vitro to be specific for cytomegalovirus antigens. In a later genetic analysis, a missense DCLRE1C variant was associated with V-gene and J-gene trimming of TCR beta chains, and the association was replicated in an independent cohort. A further reported finding was that TCR beta sequences accurately predicted the HLA-A and HLA-B alleles for most subjects in the first cohort. The only immune exposure information available for the cohort was CMV serostatus. Compared with the 666-donor mean, donors in an Asian-associated ancestry cluster had fewer N-insertions in productive TCRs, according to a later genetic analysis.

The library came from the immunoSEQ multiplex PCR assay. A mixture of 60 forward primers for TCR Vbeta segments and 13 reverse primers for TCR Jbeta segments was used in the multiplex PCR. The CDR3 region of rearranged TCR beta genes was amplified from genomic DNA with a multiplex PCR assay. The amplified TCR beta libraries were sequenced on the Illumina HiSeq System as 87-base-pair reads. As for how the authors treated the data: In a later analysis, 77 million or so unique TCR beta chains were counted across the roughly 610 repertoires, and roughly 10 million of these chains were shared by at least two donors. A nearest-neighbor algorithm error-corrected the raw reads and collapsed the reads into unique sequences, merging closely related sequences to remove PCR and sequencing errors. Alignment of CDR3 sequences to IMGT reference sequences was used to assign V, D and J gene segments. For a sequence to be retained, at least a six-nucleotide match to both a V gene segment and a J gene segment was required. A rearrangement counted as productive if the CDR3 had no stop codons and remained in frame with V and J, and every other rearrangement counted as non-productive. CDR3 was defined according to IMGT convention as the region running from the second conserved V-encoded cysteine to the conserved J-encoded phenylalanine. Sequences without an unambiguous match to a single V gene segment were excluded from the earlier analysis of approximately 560 of the donors. In an earlier analysis of a few hundred of the donors, a V segment was called functional when productive rearrangements were above 56.7%, and segregating when the standard deviation between donors exceeded 5%. A statistical classification framework was built for diagnosing cytomegalovirus status from the catalog of TCR beta chain sequences. In a later analysis, V and J genes were assigned by comparing TCR nucleotide sequences against IMGT/GENE-DB human TR gene sequences. The TCRdist pipeline was used in a later analysis to assign CDR3 sequences and most-parsimonious VDJ recombination scenarios. In a later analysis, each TCR beta chain was defined by its CDR3 amino acid sequence together with its V-gene family, and reads without a unique V-gene family were excluded. To address suspected cross-contamination and a sequencing artifact, a later analysis removed over 500 highly shared, low-generation-probability nucleotide sequences. A later analysis calculated a clonal expansion index for each public chain from normalized within-repertoire ranks of inferred template counts. In a later analysis, generation probabilities were computed using a VDJ recombination model fitted to out-of-frame rearrangements, and the results were checked against IGoR. A later analysis scored TCR-TCR, TCR-HLA and TCR-CMV co-occurrence with hypergeometric tests, applying a repertoire-size bias correction to TCR pairs. In a later analysis, false discovery rates were estimated by permuting HLA or CMV assignments 20 times. A later analysis grouped co-occurring TCRs with DBSCAN, adding TCRdist sequence similarity when clustering within HLA-allele-positive subsets. Co-occurrence clustering excluded repertoires with fewer than 30,000 or more than 120,000 public chains, plus five with anomalous nucleotide sharing. Drawn from immuneACCESS, this table holds only the in-frame rearrangements with V and J called that TCRdb kept. Clones are partly lost; checked studies trace under half to an unresolved V gene and leave the rest unexplained. The DNA was the basis for D and trimming; V, J and clone size are from that table. The sample has approximately 61,000 clones on record. The ten largest clones capture over 2% of the sample.

From the cysteine up to the phenylalanine, the CDR3 has a length of 14 residues. Only the CDR3 DNA is retained, 42 bases long and in frame from the first base. Here V drops 5 bases and J drops 3 bases, and the junction holds 6 bases not matched to any gene. CDR1 and CDR2, looked up from the germline V gene, are MNHNS and SASEGT. As to this clone: This clone's antigen is unknown.

This clonotype was sampled from a woman aged 18-29 years in good health and CMV-seronegative. This chain is built from TRBV6-1 and TRBJ2-7, and 8 bases in between align with TRBD1. Sequenced input: PBMCs. Read as DNA, the sequence is TGTGCCAGCAGTCCCGGGACAGGTAACTACGAGCAGTACTTC. Its coded protein is CASSPGTGNYEQYF.